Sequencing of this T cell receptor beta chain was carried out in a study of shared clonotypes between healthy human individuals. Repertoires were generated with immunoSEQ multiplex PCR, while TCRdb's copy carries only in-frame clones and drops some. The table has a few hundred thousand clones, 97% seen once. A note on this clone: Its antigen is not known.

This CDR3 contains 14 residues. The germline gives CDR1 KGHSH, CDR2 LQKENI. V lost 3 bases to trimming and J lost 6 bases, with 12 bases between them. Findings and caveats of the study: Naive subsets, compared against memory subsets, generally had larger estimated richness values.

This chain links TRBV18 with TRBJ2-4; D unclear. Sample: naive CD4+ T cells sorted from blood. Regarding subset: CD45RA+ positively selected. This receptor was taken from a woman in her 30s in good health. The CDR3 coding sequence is TGTGCCAGCTCACCCGCCGGTGTGGGAAACATTCAGTACTTC. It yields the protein CASSPAGVGNIQYF.